This T cell receptor (beta chain) was documented in a study of T-cell memory formation after mild COVID-19. Notes on the study in general: Within pre-infection memory, some responding clones were found, suggesting cross-reactive memory joined.

There are a few counts of this clonotype. Its antigen is not known. UMIs and sample barcodes were carried by the TCR alpha and TCR beta cDNA libraries that 5'RACE produced using constant-segment primers. In TCRdb, the 5' RACE reads were re-called with MiXCR into one record per CDR3 protein. The profile shows a few hundred thousand distinct CDR3 sequences, 8% to 10% of them singletons. Material for sequencing was PBMCs or a T cell subset sorted from them (not recorded which). The receptor's source is a man between 18 and 35 years old who had mild COVID-19 (a few samples of this study predate the infection). Cell type and time point are not known.

The CDR3 coding sequence is TGTGCCAGCAGTCCTACAGGGGGGACTAATGAAAAACTGTTTTTT. Its protein product is CASSPTGGTNEKLFF. V is TRBV12-3 or TRBV12-4 and J is TRBJ1-4; 8 nucleotides line up with TRBD1. The CDR3 totals 15 residues. V lost 5 bases and J lost 2; bases outside the gene matches: 4.